Sequencing of this TCR beta chain was carried out in a study of T cells in Graves' hyperthyroidism and ophthalmopathy. Germline CDR1 is SNHLY and CDR2 is FYNNEI. This CDR3 is 13 amino acids long. V was pared by 8 bases and J by 4 bases, with 14 bases between. Researchers took RNA transcripts and amplified the TCR beta CDR3 regions from them. The HTBI set primed first-round TCR CDR3 RT-PCR. TCRdb re-called the multiplex PCR reads through MiXCR, storing one row per CDR3 protein. Of more than 500,000 distinct CDR3 sequences listed, about 43% are singletons. Many counts were recorded for this clonotype. V usage is TRBV2 and J usage is TRBJ2-5; TRBD2 might be the D (5 bases). Specimen: peripheral blood or thyroid tissue (not recorded which). The sequence was obtained from an adult woman with Graves' disease, either hyperthyroidism or ophthalmopathy (not recorded which). DNA for the CDR3: TGTGCCAGCGGGAGCCTCGAGGGAGAGACCCAGTACTTC. Translated, it gives CASGSLEGETQYF.